This TCR beta chain was captured in a study of tissue T cells after allogeneic stem cell transplantation. Produced via immunoSEQ multiplex PCR; TCRdb's table is partial and in-frame only. The sample yields roughly 7,500 clones, 45% to 65% seen once. This clone has just a few counts. Germline and genes here are mouse. The observed sequence ends 1 residue before the CDR3 terminus, with the missing tail filled in from the germline J gene. The CDR3 consists of 15 residues. V trimming: 0 bases; J trimming: 7 bases; junction bases outside the gene matches: 3. The V gene's germline CDR1 is NSHNY and CDR2 SYGAGN. Time point denoted: mouse harvest day 7 after allogeneic transplant. Mouse grafts combined 10^7 T-cell-depleted bone marrow cells with 10^6 splenic CD5+ T cells.

The source is a female BALB/c mouse given C57BL/6 T cells with graft-versus-host disease after an allogeneic hematopoietic cell transplant. This chain connects TRBV13-1 to TRBJ2-1; 11 bases match TRBD1. Sequenced: lymph node tissue. Incomplete CDR3 DNA: TGTGCCAGCAGTGATGGGACAGGGGGCAAAGCTGAGCAGTTC. It encodes CASSDGTGGKAEQF. From start to end, the CDR3 is CASSDGTGGKAEQFF.